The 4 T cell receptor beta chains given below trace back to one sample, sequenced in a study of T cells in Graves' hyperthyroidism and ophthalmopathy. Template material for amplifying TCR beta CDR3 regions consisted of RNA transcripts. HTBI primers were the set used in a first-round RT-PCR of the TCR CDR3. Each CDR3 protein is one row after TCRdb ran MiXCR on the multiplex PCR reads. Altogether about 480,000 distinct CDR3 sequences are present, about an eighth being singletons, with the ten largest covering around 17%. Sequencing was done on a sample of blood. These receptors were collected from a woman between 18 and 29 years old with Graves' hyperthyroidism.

In nucleotides, the CDR3 is TGTGCCAGCAGTGTTGGGCTAGCGGGAGGGGACGACACCGGGGAGCTGTTTTTT. It yields the protein CASSVGLAGGDDTGELFF. The rearrangement joins TRBV2 to TRBJ2-2; 12 bases agree with TRBD2. The CDR3 is 18 residues long. After removal of 4 bases from V and 3 bases from J, the junction contained 9 bases not matched to a gene. The germline V gene has CDR1 SNHLY and CDR2 FYNNEI.

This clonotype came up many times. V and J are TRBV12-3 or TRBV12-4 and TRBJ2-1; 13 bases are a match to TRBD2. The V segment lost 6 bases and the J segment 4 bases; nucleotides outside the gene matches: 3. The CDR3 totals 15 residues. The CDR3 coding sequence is TGTGCCAGCAGCAAACTAGCGGGAGGGTACAATGAGCAGTTCTTC. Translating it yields CASSKLAGGYNEQFF.

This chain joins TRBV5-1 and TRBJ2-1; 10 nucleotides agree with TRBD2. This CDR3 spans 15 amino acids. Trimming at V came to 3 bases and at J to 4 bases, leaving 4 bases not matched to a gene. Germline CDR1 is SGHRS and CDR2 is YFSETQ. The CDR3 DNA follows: TGCGCCAGCAGCTACCAGCGGGAGGGGTACAATGAGCAGTTCTTC. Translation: CASSYQREGYNEQFF.

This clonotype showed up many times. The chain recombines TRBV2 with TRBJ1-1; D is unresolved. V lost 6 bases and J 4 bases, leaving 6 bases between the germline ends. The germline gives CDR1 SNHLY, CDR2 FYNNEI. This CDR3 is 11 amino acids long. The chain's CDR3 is CASRVGTEAFF. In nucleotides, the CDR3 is TGTGCCAGCAGGGTAGGCACTGAAGCTTTCTTT. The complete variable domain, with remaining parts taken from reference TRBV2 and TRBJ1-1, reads EPEVTQTPSHQVTQMGQEVILRCVPISNHLYFYWYRQILGQKVEFLVSFYNNEISEKSEIFDDQFSVERPDGSNFTLKIRSTKLEDSAMYFCASRVGTEAFFGQGTRLTVV.